The text below deals with one T cell receptor (beta chain). The antigen is undetermined. Each sorted subset replicate got 200 ng genomic DNA, roughly 30,000 genomes. This table comes from immunoSEQ multiplex PCR, and its TCRdb copy is limited to in-frame clones, with some not included. The sample lists a few million clones; about 90% were seen once. The donors, healthy adults who were HIV-negative, had experienced no recent acute infections or vaccinations. This entry belongs to a study of shared clonotypes between healthy human individuals. Findings of the study overall: Clonotypes not shared had lower generation probabilities than those common to all four donors. An expected dependence of interdonor clonotype sharing on sequencing depth was noted.

The source of this sequence is a man aged 18 to 29 in good health. Some clones in this sample may be carry-over from other donors' samples. The sequenced sample was naive CD4+ T cells from PBMCs. The subset was: CD45RA+ positively selected.

The CDR3 protein is CASSFHYLGSPPGYTF. Here the CDR3 DNA reads TGTGCCAGCAGTTTCCATTACCTCGGGAGTCCTCCGGGCTACACCTTC. V and J are TRBV27 and TRBJ1-2; D remains unclear. This CDR3 has 16 residues. V was trimmed by 3 bases and J by 8 bases, leaving 22 bases between them. The V gene's germline CDR1 is MNHEY and CDR2 SMNVEV (reference sequence).